This TCR beta chain was observed in a study of blood T cell repertoires in COVID-19. On this clone itself: This CDR3 is also generated by other DNA sequences in the sample.

Libraries were prepared by immunoSEQ multiplex PCR; TCRdb keeps only in-frame clonotypes and omits some of them. Here the sample spans 360,000 or so clones, around 87% being singletons. CDR3 length equals 14 residues. Unmatched junction bases numbered 4, after V lost 4 bases and J lost 5 bases. The V gene's germline CDR1 is KGHDR and CDR2 SFDVKD. The rearrangement links TRBV24-1 to TRBJ1-2; 9 nucleotides match TRBD1. The receptor's source is a man in his late teens or twenties with active or convalescent COVID-19. The sequenced sample was peripheral blood. The CDR3 coding sequence is TGTGCCACCAGTGACTCCGGGACAGGGTATGGCTACACCTTC. It specifies CATSDSGTGYGYTF.